This T cell receptor (beta chain) was sequenced for a study of STAT3 mutations in large granular lymphocyte leukemia. Study conclusions and caveats: Every T-cell large granular lymphocyte leukemia patient had at least one immunodominant TCR beta clonotype.

With regard to this clone: The antigen is undetermined.

The CDR3 is made up of 14 amino acids. The germline CDR1 and CDR2 sequences are SGDLS and YYNGEE. Trimming removed 3 bases at V and 5 bases at J, with 12 bases between. Produced via immunoSEQ multiplex PCR; TCRdb's table is partial and in-frame only. Among some 15,000 clones listed, about 85% were seen once. The sequence came from a man between 60 and 70 years old with T-cell large granular lymphocyte leukemia. Some clones in this sample may be carry-over from other donors' samples. Sample: peripheral blood mononuclear cells. This chain links TRBV9 with TRBJ2-4, with D perhaps matching TRBD2 (7 bases). CDR3 residues: CASSAGAGENIQYF. In nucleotides, the CDR3 is TGTGCCAGCAGCGCAGGGGCGGGGGAAAACATTCAGTACTTC.